A selection of T cell receptor beta chains follows, all from one sample in a study of blood T cells in healthy people across ages. TCRdb re-derived calls from the 5' RACE reads in MiXCR, one entry per CDR3 protein. Of hundreds of thousands of distinct CDR3 sequences in the sample, approximately 25% were seen once. These data are also associated with another study on T cells of mothers and their children.

What was sequenced was blood. The receptors originated from a boy aged 5-17 years in good health. The CDR3 runs from the conserved cysteine through the conserved F or W. The order of the fields is clone size, J gene, V gene, CDR3 length, D gene, CDR3 DNA, CDR3 protein. The D gene is left open where the match is weak. Rows may omit the clone size; those that give it use once, few, many or a size class.

clone size: .; J gene: TRBJ2-5; V gene: TRBV9; CDR3 length: 15; D gene: TRBD1; CDR3 DNA: TGTGCCAGCAGCGTAGGGGGGACAGGCTTTTGGGAGCAGTACTTC; CDR3 protein: CASSVGGTGFWEQYF
clone size: .; J gene: TRBJ2-7; V gene: TRBV7-2; CDR3 length: 15; D gene: .; CDR3 DNA: TGTGCCAGCAGCTATACCGGGACGGTCTTCTACGAGCAGTACTTC; CDR3 protein: CASSYTGTVFYEQYF
clone size: .; J gene: TRBJ1-3; V gene: TRBV7-9; CDR3 length: 14; D gene: .; CDR3 DNA: TGTGCCAGCAGCTTAAGTGTGTTCGGAAACACCATATATTTT; CDR3 protein: CASSLSVFGNTIYF
clone size: .; J gene: TRBJ1-4; V gene: TRBV7-8; CDR3 length: 12; D gene: TRBD1; CDR3 DNA: TGTGCCAGCAGCTGGGACAGCGAAAAACTGTCTTTT; CDR3 protein: CASSWDSEKLSF
clone size: .; J gene: TRBJ2-1; V gene: TRBV20-1; CDR3 length: 15; D gene: TRBD2; CDR3 DNA: TGCAGTGCTAGTGCGGGACTAGCGGGGTACAATGAGCAGTTCTTC; CDR3 protein: CSASAGLAGYNEQFF
clone size: .; J gene: TRBJ2-5; V gene: TRBV7-8; CDR3 length: 16; D gene: .; CDR3 DNA: TGTGCCAGCAGCTGGGGGGCGGGCGAGTACCAAGAGACCCAGTACTTC; CDR3 protein: CASSWGAGEYQETQYF
clone size: many; J gene: TRBJ2-7; V gene: TRBV2; CDR3 length: 12; D gene: TRBD2; CDR3 DNA: TGTGCCAGCACCAGCGGGAGTTACGAGCAGTACTTC; CDR3 protein: CASTSGSYEQYF
clone size: .; J gene: TRBJ2-1; V gene: TRBV20-1; CDR3 length: 13; D gene: .; CDR3 DNA: TGCAGTGCCGGCAAGAGGACCTACAATGAGCAGTTCTTC; CDR3 protein: CSAGKRTYNEQFF
clone size: many; J gene: TRBJ2-5; V gene: TRBV20-1; CDR3 length: 15; D gene: TRBD2; CDR3 DNA: TGCAGTGCTCCGGGGCGACTAGCGGGGCAAGAGACCCAGTACTTC; CDR3 protein: CSAPGRLAGQETQYF
clone size: few; J gene: TRBJ2-1; V gene: TRBV20-1; CDR3 length: 12; D gene: TRBD1; CDR3 DNA: TGCAGTGCTAGTAGACAGGGCCCTGAGCAGTTCTTC; CDR3 protein: CSASRQGPEQFF
clone size: .; J gene: TRBJ2-3; V gene: TRBV28; CDR3 length: 16; D gene: TRBD2; CDR3 DNA: TGTGCCAGCAGTAACTTAGCGGGGGGGAGCACAGATACGCAGTATTTT; CDR3 protein: CASSNLAGGSTDTQYF
clone size: .; J gene: TRBJ1-2; V gene: TRBV12-3/TRBV12-4; CDR3 length: 15; D gene: .; CDR3 DNA: TGTGCCAGCAGTTTGAGAGGGGTGGCTGACTATGGCTACACCTTC; CDR3 protein: CASSLRGVADYGYTF
clone size: .; J gene: TRBJ2-1; V gene: TRBV24-1; CDR3 length: 14; D gene: .; CDR3 DNA: TGTGCCACCAGTGCCCCGGACCGCTACAATGAGCAGTTCTTC; CDR3 protein: CATSAPDRYNEQFF
clone size: few; J gene: TRBJ2-1; V gene: TRBV21-1; CDR3 length: 15; D gene: .; CDR3 DNA: TGTGCCAGCGCCACAGGGAACATTCGCTACAATGAGCAGTTCTTC; CDR3 protein: CASATGNIRYNEQFF
clone size: .; J gene: TRBJ2-2; V gene: TRBV10-3; CDR3 length: 12; D gene: .; CDR3 DNA: TGTGCCATCAGCGACTACACCGGGGAGCTGTTTTTT; CDR3 protein: CAISDYTGELFF
clone size: .; J gene: TRBJ2-6; V gene: TRBV2; CDR3 length: 13; D gene: .; CDR3 DNA: TGTGCCAGCAGTGACAGCCCGAACAACGTCCTGACTTTC; CDR3 protein: CASSDSPNNVLTF
clone size: .; J gene: TRBJ1-4; V gene: TRBV20-1; CDR3 length: 13; D gene: .; CDR3 DNA: TGCAGTGCTACCAGGACGGCCAATGAAAAACTGTTTTTT; CDR3 protein: CSATRTANEKLFF
clone size: few; J gene: TRBJ2-3; V gene: TRBV12-3/TRBV12-4; CDR3 length: 11; D gene: .; CDR3 DNA: TGTGCCAGCAGTTCCGCAGATACGCAGTATTTT; CDR3 protein: CASSSADTQYF
clone size: many; J gene: TRBJ2-5; V gene: TRBV29-1; CDR3 length: 12; D gene: .; CDR3 DNA: TGCAGCGTTGAACGGATCGCAGAGACCCAGTACTTC; CDR3 protein: CSVERIAETQYF
clone size: .; J gene: TRBJ2-3; V gene: TRBV2; CDR3 length: 13; D gene: .; CDR3 DNA: TGTGCCAGCAGTGGCTTTTCCACAGATACGCAGTATTTT; CDR3 protein: CASSGFSTDTQYF
clone size: .; J gene: TRBJ2-1; V gene: TRBV5-1; CDR3 length: 15; D gene: TRBD2; CDR3 DNA: TGCGCCAGCAGCTTAGCGGGAGGGCCGGACAGTGAGCAGTTCTTC; CDR3 protein: CASSLAGGPDSEQFF
clone size: .; J gene: TRBJ2-1; V gene: TRBV10-3; CDR3 length: 14; D gene: TRBD1; CDR3 DNA: TGTGCCATCAGGAGGACAGGCGGCTACAATGAGCAGTCCTTC; CDR3 protein: CAIRRTGGYNEQSF
clone size: .; J gene: TRBJ2-4; V gene: TRBV12-3/TRBV12-4; CDR3 length: 14; D gene: .; CDR3 DNA: TGTGCCAGCAGCTATCCCACTAGAACAAACATTCAGTACTTC; CDR3 protein: CASSYPTRTNIQYF
clone size: few; J gene: TRBJ1-5; V gene: TRBV6-5; CDR3 length: 15; D gene: TRBD1; CDR3 DNA: TGTGCCAGCAGATTCGGACAGGATAGCAATCAGCCCCAGCATTTT; CDR3 protein: CASRFGQDSNQPQHF
clone size: .; J gene: TRBJ2-1; V gene: TRBV7-8; CDR3 length: 15; D gene: .; CDR3 DNA: TGTGCCAGCAGCTTAGTTTTGGGCACCCTCAATGAGCAGTTCTTC; CDR3 protein: CASSLVLGTLNEQFF
clone size: .; J gene: TRBJ2-1; V gene: TRBV4-1; CDR3 length: 15; D gene: .; CDR3 DNA: TGCGCCAGCAGCCCCCCGGAGCCTGGATACAATGAGCAGTTCTTC; CDR3 protein: CASSPPEPGYNEQFF
clone size: .; J gene: TRBJ2-1; V gene: TRBV6-5; CDR3 length: 16; D gene: TRBD2; CDR3 DNA: TGTGCCAGCAGTTTTACTACCGGGGGGACCTACAATGAGCAGTTCTTC; CDR3 protein: CASSFTTGGTYNEQFF
clone size: few; J gene: TRBJ1-2; V gene: TRBV9; CDR3 length: 15; D gene: .; CDR3 DNA: TGTGCCAGCAGCGTAGACGGGGGCAGAGGGAATGGCTACACCTTC; CDR3 protein: CASSVDGGRGNGYTF
clone size: few; J gene: TRBJ2-7; V gene: TRBV28; CDR3 length: 14; D gene: .; CDR3 DNA: TGTGCCAGCATTCCCGGGACATCTTCCTACGAGCAGTACTTC; CDR3 protein: CASIPGTSSYEQYF
clone size: .; J gene: TRBJ2-2; V gene: TRBV11-2; CDR3 length: 14; D gene: .; CDR3 DNA: TGTGCCAGCAGCCCTAGACTGAACACCGGGGAGCTGTTTTTT; CDR3 protein: CASSPRLNTGELFF
clone size: few; J gene: TRBJ2-1; V gene: TRBV7-2; CDR3 length: 15; D gene: TRBD2; CDR3 DNA: TGTGCCAGCAGCTCTCTAGCGGGGGGGAGGGATGAGCAGTTCTTC; CDR3 protein: CASSSLAGGRDEQFF
clone size: .; J gene: TRBJ2-6; V gene: TRBV29-1; CDR3 length: 22; D gene: .; CDR3 DNA: TGCAGCGTTGAAGATCAAGATCTTTTGGTCACGGGACATGACTCTGGGGCCAACGTCCTGACTTTC; CDR3 protein: CSVEDQDLLVTGHDSGANVLTF
clone size: .; J gene: TRBJ2-5; V gene: TRBV27; CDR3 length: 15; D gene: .; CDR3 DNA: TGTGCCAGCAGTTTCACGACTGCTTCCCAAGAGACCCAGTACTTC; CDR3 protein: CASSFTTASQETQYF
clone size: .; J gene: TRBJ2-1; V gene: TRBV7-6; CDR3 length: 14; D gene: .; CDR3 DNA: TGTGCCAGCAGCCGCCGAGGGGAAAGCAATGAGCAGTTCTTC; CDR3 protein: CASSRRGESNEQFF
clone size: .; J gene: TRBJ2-7; V gene: TRBV28; CDR3 length: 13; D gene: .; CDR3 DNA: TGTGCCAGCAGTCCGGGGATGGTAAGGGAGCAGTACTTC; CDR3 protein: CASSPGMVREQYF
clone size: many; J gene: TRBJ2-3; V gene: TRBV12-3/TRBV12-4; CDR3 length: 16; D gene: .; CDR3 DNA: TGTGCCAGCAGTTTAGCCGTGGGAGGGGGAGGAGATACGCAGTATTTT; CDR3 protein: CASSLAVGGGGDTQYF
clone size: few; J gene: TRBJ2-7; V gene: TRBV5-5; CDR3 length: 13; D gene: TRBD1; CDR3 DNA: TGTGCCAGCCCCCCGGGACAGTTCTACGAGCAGTACTTC; CDR3 protein: CASPPGQFYEQYF
clone size: .; J gene: TRBJ1-2; V gene: TRBV11-2; CDR3 length: 15; D gene: .; CDR3 DNA: TGTGCCAGCAGCTTATCCCCCCCACTTATCTATGGCTACACCTTC; CDR3 protein: CASSLSPPLIYGYTF
clone size: .; J gene: TRBJ2-5; V gene: TRBV29-1; CDR3 length: 13; D gene: TRBD2; CDR3 DNA: TGCAGCGTTGGTCGCGGGGGGGAGGGGACCCAGTACTTC; CDR3 protein: CSVGRGGEGTQYF
clone size: .; J gene: TRBJ1-4; V gene: TRBV25-1; CDR3 length: 12; D gene: .; CDR3 DNA: TGTGCCAGCAGTGGCAATAGGGAAAAACTGTTTTTT; CDR3 protein: CASSGNREKLFF
clone size: few; J gene: TRBJ2-7; V gene: TRBV29-1; CDR3 length: 15; D gene: .; CDR3 DNA: TGCAGCGTTGAATTACCCGGGCCTCAGCCTTCCGAGCAGTACTTC; CDR3 protein: CSVELPGPQPSEQYF
clone size: few; J gene: TRBJ2-1; V gene: TRBV6-2/TRBV6-3; CDR3 length: 16; D gene: TRBD2; CDR3 DNA: TGTGCCAGCAGCCTTTGGCTAGCGGGAGGGGATAATGAGCAGTTCTTC; CDR3 protein: CASSLWLAGGDNEQFF
clone size: few; J gene: TRBJ1-1; V gene: TRBV6-2/TRBV6-3; CDR3 length: 11; D gene: .; CDR3 DNA: TGTGCCAGCAGTTCGAGGGCCGAAGCTTTCTTT; CDR3 protein: CASSSRAEAFF
clone size: once; J gene: TRBJ2-7; V gene: TRBV4-1; CDR3 length: 13; D gene: .; CDR3 DNA: TGCGCCAGCAGCCAAGAGGCCTTCTACGAGCAGTACTTC; CDR3 protein: CASSQEAFYEQYF
clone size: few; J gene: TRBJ2-5; V gene: TRBV5-1; CDR3 length: 17; D gene: .; CDR3 DNA: TGCGCCAGCAGCATAGTCCGGGACTTCGATAAGGGGGAGACCCAGTACTTC; CDR3 protein: CASSIVRDFDKGETQYF
clone size: few; J gene: TRBJ1-2; V gene: TRBV7-2; CDR3 length: 13; D gene: .; CDR3 DNA: TGTGCCAGCATAGGGGGGAATAACTATGGCTACACCTTC; CDR3 protein: CASIGGNNYGYTF
clone size: many; J gene: TRBJ2-7; V gene: TRBV10-3; CDR3 length: 16; D gene: TRBD1; CDR3 DNA: TGTGCCATCAGTGAGTCGGAAGCGACAGGGTCCTACGAGCAGTACTTC; CDR3 protein: CAISESEATGSYEQYF
clone size: .; J gene: TRBJ1-4; V gene: TRBV25-1; CDR3 length: 14; D gene: TRBD1; CDR3 DNA: TGTGCCAGCAGTGACCGAACAGGGGCTGAAAAACTGTTTTTT; CDR3 protein: CASSDRTGAEKLFF
clone size: few; J gene: TRBJ2-4; V gene: TRBV5-5; CDR3 length: 13; D gene: .; CDR3 DNA: TGTGCCAGCAGCCCTCGGGCGACTTATATTCAGTACTTC; CDR3 protein: CASSPRATYIQYF
clone size: .; J gene: TRBJ1-5; V gene: TRBV7-2; CDR3 length: 15; D gene: .; CDR3 DNA: TGTGCCAGCAGCTTTAACCCCTCGGCGGGACAGCCCCAGCATTTT; CDR3 protein: CASSFNPSAGQPQHF
clone size: .; J gene: TRBJ2-2; V gene: TRBV20-1; CDR3 length: 13; D gene: .; CDR3 DNA: TGCAGTGCCCAACCTAGCGCTCACGGGGAGCTGTTTTTT; CDR3 protein: CSAQPSAHGELFF
clone size: .; J gene: TRBJ2-1; V gene: TRBV4-3; CDR3 length: 16; D gene: TRBD1; CDR3 DNA: TGCGCCAGCAGCCAAGGCTGGACAGGCCCCAACAATGAGCAGTTCTTC; CDR3 protein: CASSQGWTGPNNEQFF